This T cell receptor beta chain was recovered during a study of shared clonotypes between healthy human individuals. The authors ran the assay at deep level. Sequencing used immunoSEQ multiplex PCR; TCRdb keeps in-frame clones, though not all of them. Here the sample spans about 2,100,000 clones, under 95% being singletons. The trim removed 11 bases at V and 4 bases at J, leaving 14 bases unmatched. CDR1 MNHEY and CDR2 SVGAGI come from the germline V gene. This CDR3 contains 15 residues. Naive CD8 cells lacked CD45RO and underwent positive selection for CCR7, leaving out terminally differentiated effector memory CD45RA+ cells.

The sequence was obtained from a man aged 18 to 35 in good health. Some clones in this sample may be carry-over from other donors' samples. The rearrangement uses TRBV6-5 and TRBJ2-3; 8 bases agree with TRBD1. The specimen was naive CD8+ T cells from PBMCs. The CDR3 loop reads CASSIGAGGADTQYF. The CDR3 bases are TGTGCCTCCAGTATAGGGGCAGGGGGCGCAGATACGCAGTATTTT.